The source of this T cell receptor (beta chain) is a study of neurological immune-mediated disorders (dated by TCRdb to between 2019 and 2020). Regarding the research as a whole: Of the 35 or so multiple sclerosis patients, about 31 had relapsing-remitting MS and 3 had secondary progressive MS. Peripheral blood TCR-beta repertoires from patients with HTLV-I-associated myelopathy (HAM/TSP), patients with multiple sclerosis, and healthy controls were compared in the study using UMI-based sequencing. The 95 to 120 TCR-beta libraries included longitudinal samples, technical triplicates and paired sorted CD4+ and CD8+ T-cell subsets alongside PBMC samples. The cohort included about 66 subjects: about 15 with HAM/TSP, around 35 with multiple sclerosis, and 20 healthy controls.

For unsorted PBMC libraries, 2 million PBMCs were used after storage in RNAlater at -80 degrees C until RNA extraction. The multiple sclerosis patients were enrolled in a US clinical protocol that evaluated disease progression with magnetic resonance imaging. Peripheral blood was subjected to Ficoll-Hypaque density gradient centrifugation to isolate PBMCs, which were then cryopreserved in liquid nitrogen. This clonotype has a handful of counts. There is no known antigen for this receptor. Base quality data are lacking; no much larger clone is found one base away. The investigation overall reported the following: TCR clonal expansion was greatest in HAM/TSP patients and smallest in MS patients, who ranked below even healthy controls. Expanded clones from different subjects shared no identical CDR3 amino acid sequences, which suggests that TCR-beta repertoires were private in all groups. No clinical or MRI features were associated with the MS cluster, and the authors said that larger cohorts are needed. Phylogenetic analysis grouped repertoires from 18 of 34 MS patients into a cluster of related CDR3 sequences, suggesting a possible repertoire-level signature.

The germline V gene encodes CDR1 WSHSY and CDR2 SAAADI. V ends up 0 bases short and J 8 bases short, with an unmatched junction base count of 7. Counted from cysteine to phenylalanine, this CDR3 has 16 amino acids. Solely the CDR3 DNA is kept, with 48 bases framed from the first base. cDNA synthesis used template-switch 5'RACE with a primer carrying a 10-nucleotide random unique molecular identifier tagging each TCR transcript. Every sequencing run covered 15-18 subjects and yielded more than 160 million TCR-beta sequences. The RNeasy kit was used for extraction of total RNA. The KAPA Real-time Library Amplification kit was used to amplify TCR-beta VDJ regions with primers targeting the TCR constant region and the 5'RACE anchor. Sample indexes and Illumina adaptors were added in a first PCR, and a second PCR then increased library yield. After Ampure bead purification, the roughly 650 bp TCR product was size-selected on a 2% E-gel SizeSelection system. Before pooling, library quality was assessed on a Bioanalyzer, concentration was determined with Qubit, and library quantification was performed with the Kapa Library Quantification kit. Paired-end 2 x 150 bp sequencing of the libraries was performed on an Illumina HiSeq 2500. To increase sequence diversity, about 25-31% phiX was spiked into each library pool. The original methods were these. The quality-filtered reads were processed with the UMI-based MiGEC pipeline, whose error correction step removed more than 80% of the raw TCR sequences. VDJ genes were aligned to IMGT germline references, and clonotypes were defined by unique CDR3 amino acid sequence plus V-J genes. Clonal expansion, Shannon diversity and CDR3 relatedness were evaluated with VDJtools (CalcPairwiseDistances, ClusterSamples), while phylogenetic trees were built in CLCbio workbench. Clones with at least 8 unique UMIs were defined as expanded, with this threshold being based on coefficient-of-variation modelling across technical triplicates. TCRdb cleaned the public reads at Q25 with fastp, built clones with MiXCR and kept in-frame beta chains. When rows share a CDR3 protein, they turn into one entry using the most common DNA and genes. These V and J calls derive from TCRdb rather than the authors' analysis. A total of roughly 32,000 distinct CDR3 sequences appear in this sample, 3.8% of them only once. The ten largest account for roughly 2% of the sample.

The source material was PBMCs. The V gene is TRBV10-2 and the J gene is TRBJ2-1; 10 of the junction bases match TRBD2. The source is a man aged 25 to 40 with multiple sclerosis. The nucleotides read TGCGCCAGCAGTGAGTCGAAGGGACTAGCGTTCGATGAGCAGTTCTTC. This encodes CASSESKGLAFDEQFF.